The 15 T cell receptor beta chains presented below share a single source sample, sequenced in a study of blood T cell repertoires in COVID-19 (TCRdb year 2020). Libraries were prepared through the immunoSEQ multiplex PCR assay. Sourced from immuneACCESS, this table was stored by TCRdb with only in-frame sequences that have V and J called. A share of the clones is absent; for the studies checked, an unresolved V gene accounts for under half, and the remainder has no known explanation. This sample lists around 260,000 clones; 89% were detected once. Jointly, the top ten make up roughly 0.92% of the sample. The specimen sequenced was peripheral blood. Source of these receptors: a woman between 40 and 50 years old who had recovered from COVID-19.

This chain connects TRBV18 to TRBJ2-7, with 7 positions matching TRBD2. V lost 3 bases to trimming and J lost 3 bases; unmatched junction nucleotides: 11. CDR3 length: 16 amino acids. Germline V gene sequence: CDR1 KGHSH, CDR2 LQKENI. As DNA, the CDR3 is TGTGCCAGCTCACCGGGTCCCCAGCGGGGAAACTACGAGCAGTACTTC. Translating gives CASSPGPQRGNYEQYF.

This clone was seen only once. The gene calls are TRBV24-1 and TRBJ2-5; 7 nucleotides align to TRBD2. V shed 2 bases, J shed 2 bases, and the junction held 1 base outside the gene matches. The CDR3 extends over 14 amino acids. Germline lookup yields CDR1 KGHDR and CDR2 SFDVKD. This CDR3 reads CATSDSGLQETQYF. The CDR3 DNA reads as TGTGCCACCAGTGATTCGGGACTACAAGAGACCCAGTACTTC.

V and J are TRBV29-1 and TRBJ1-2; D is perhaps TRBD1 (5 bases). Trimming pared 5 bases from V and 4 bases from J, leaving 14 bases between. Germline assignment: CDR1 SQVTM and CDR2 ANQGSEA. This CDR3 contains 13 residues. The CDR3 DNA is TGCAGCGTTATAAGGGACGGGAGCTATGGCTACACCTTC. Protein product: CSVIRDGSYGYTF.

The V call is TRBV19, the J call TRBJ2-3; 11 bases line up with TRBD2. Losses at the gene ends were 5 bases for V and 3 bases for J; bases not matched to a gene: 4. The germline V gene has CDR1 LNHDA and CDR2 SQIVND (reference sequence). The CDR3 runs to 15 residues. CDR3 sequence reads: CASSLAGGGTDTQYF. For the CDR3, the DNA is TGTGCCAGTAGTCTAGCGGGAGGTGGGACAGATACGCAGTATTTT.

The rearrangement uses TRBV12-3 or TRBV12-4 and TRBJ2-5, with 7 bases fitting TRBD1. Losses at the gene ends were 5 bases for V and 5 bases for J; bases not matched to a gene: 5. The CDR3 runs to 13 residues. The CDR3, as DNA: TGTGCCAGCAGTCTGGGACAGTCGGAGACCCAGTACTTC. The encoded protein is CASSLGQSETQYF.

This chain uses TRBV7-3 with TRBJ2-1; the D is unclear. The germline gives CDR1 SGHTA, CDR2 FQGTGA. This CDR3 has 13 amino acids. Trimming shortened V by 1 base and J by 10 bases, and 11 bases separated the two germline ends. CDR3 DNA sequence: TGTGCCAGCAGCTTAAGTCCCACTTCAGAGCAGTTCTTC. Translating it yields CASSLSPTSEQFF.

This chain uses TRBV5-1 with TRBJ2-3; D is unclear. Per the germline V gene, CDR1 is SGHRS and CDR2 is YFSETQ. The CDR3 totals 14 residues. V was clipped by 0 bases and J by 1 base, with 6 bases between them. Here the CDR3 reads CASSLAIGTDTQYF. The CDR3 DNA follows: TGCGCCAGCAGCTTGGCCATAGGCACAGATACGCAGTATTTT.

This chain connects TRBV5-1 to TRBJ2-1, with 7 bases aligning to TRBD2. Trimming cost V 3 bases and J 2 bases; bases outside gene matches: 5. The CDR3 runs 15 residues. Germline loops: CDR1 SGHRS, CDR2 YFSETQ. CDR3 protein: CASSSSGEPYNEQFF. The CDR3 DNA is TGCGCCAGCAGCTCTAGCGGAGAACCCTACAATGAGCAGTTCTTC.

CDR3 in DNA: TGTGCCATCACCGGCGGGGGCTACAATGAGCAGTTCTTC. Protein sequence: CAITGGGYNEQFF. The chain joins TRBV10-3 to TRBJ2-1; 7 bases agree with TRBD2. Trimming took 7 bases from V and 3 from J; bases not matched to a gene: 3. The CDR3 extends over 13 amino acids. The germline V gene encodes CDR1 ENHRY and CDR2 SYGVKD.

This chain uses TRBV4-1 with TRBJ2-2; tentatively, D is TRBD1 (6 bases). Trimming cost V 3 bases and J 4 bases, with 12 bases left between them. Germline assignment: CDR1 MGHRA and CDR2 YSYEKL. The CDR3 extends over 15 amino acids. In DNA form, the CDR3 reads TGCGCCAGCAGCCACCGGGACACAAGCACCGGGGAGCTGTTTTTT. This gives the protein CASSHRDTSTGELFF.

The chain carries TRBV28 and TRBJ2-7; 7 bases are a match to TRBD1. Trimming at V came to 5 bases and at J to 4 bases, leaving 8 bases not matched to a gene. Per the germline V gene, CDR1 is MDHEN and CDR2 is SYDVKM. CDR3 length: 14 amino acids. CDR3 DNA sequence: TGTGCCAGCAGTCCCCTGGGACAGAGTTACGAGCAGTACTTC. Amino acid sequence: CASSPLGQSYEQYF.

This chain joins TRBV14 and TRBJ2-7; D unresolved. This CDR3 spans 13 amino acids. Germline loops: CDR1 SGHDN, CDR2 FVKESK. V lost 1 base and J 5 bases, leaving 9 bases between the germline ends. CDR3 protein: CASSQVGSNEQYF. CDR3 coding DNA: TGTGCCAGCAGCCAAGTGGGTAGCAACGAGCAGTACTTC.

The CDR3 coding sequence is TGTGCCAGCAGCCGGGACAATAATCAGCCCCAGCATTTT. Translated, it gives CASSRDNNQPQHF. V gene TRBV28 combines with J gene TRBJ1-5, with a possible D match to TRBD1 (6 bases). This CDR3 comprises 13 residues. The V end lost 6 bases, the J end lost 4 bases, and 10 bases lay between the germline ends. Germline lookup yields CDR1 MDHEN and CDR2 SYDVKM.

The chain is built from TRBV30 and TRBJ2-7, with D maybe TRBD1 (5 bases). Germline CDR1 and CDR2: GTSNPN and SVGIG (reference sequence). V gave up 2 bases and J gave up 4 bases, with 12 bases separating them. The CDR3 is made up of 13 amino acids. The CDR3 DNA sequence: TGTGCCTGGAGTAGGGGATTCACTTACGAGCAGTACTTC. This sequence encodes CAWSRGFTYEQYF. Full variable domain (rest looked up from reference TRBV30 and TRBJ2-7): SQTIHQWPATLVQPVGSPLSLECTVEGTSNPNLYWYRQAAGRGLQLLFYSVGIGQISSEVPQNLSASRPQDRQFILSSKKLLLSDSGFYLCAWSRGFTYEQYFGPGTRLTVT.

The chain links TRBV5-5 to TRBJ1-2, with 7 bases that match TRBD1. V lost 4 bases to trimming and J lost 4 bases; unmatched junction nucleotides: 7. The CDR3 has 14 residues. Germline values: CDR1 SGHKS, CDR2 YYEKEE (reference sequence). The CDR3 sequence: CASSPGQEAYGYTF. Written as DNA, the CDR3 is TGTGCCAGCAGCCCAGGACAGGAGGCCTATGGCTACACCTTC.